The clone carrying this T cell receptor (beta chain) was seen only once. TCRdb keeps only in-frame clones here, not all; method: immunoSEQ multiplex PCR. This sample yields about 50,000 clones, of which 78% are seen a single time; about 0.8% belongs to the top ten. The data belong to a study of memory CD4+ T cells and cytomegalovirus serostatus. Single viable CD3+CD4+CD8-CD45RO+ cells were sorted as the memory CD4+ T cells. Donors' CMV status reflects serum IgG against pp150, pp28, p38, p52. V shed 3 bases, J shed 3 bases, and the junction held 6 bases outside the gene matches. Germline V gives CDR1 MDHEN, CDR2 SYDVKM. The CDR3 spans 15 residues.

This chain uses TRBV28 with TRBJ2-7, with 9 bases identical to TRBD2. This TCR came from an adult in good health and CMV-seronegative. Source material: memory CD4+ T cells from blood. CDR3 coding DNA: TGTGCCAGCAGTTTGGGAAGTAGCGGGAGCTACGAGCAGTACTTC. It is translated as CASSLGSSGSYEQYF.